This T cell receptor beta chain derives from a study of cytomegalovirus exposure and HLA in healthy donors. A word on this clone: Its antigen is as yet unknown.

13 Jbeta primers and 60 Vbeta primers were used for the PCR. The repertoire was sequenced with immunoSEQ multiplex PCR; TCRdb's copy has only in-frame clones and lacks some. The profile shows about 160,000 clones, roughly four fifths of them singletons. This CDR3 has 12 amino acids. Between the trimmed V and J ends, which lost 3 bases and 6 bases, there was a span of 9 bases. From germline, CDR1 is SGDLS and CDR2 YYNGEE. Regarding the study as a whole: The investigators catalogued 180 or so TCR beta chains as cytomegalovirus-associated. In a later analysis, a missense DCLRE1C variant was linked to TCR beta V- and J-gene trimming. The classifier reportedly diagnosed cytomegalovirus status with high sensitivity and specificity.

The receptor comes from a male donor in good health and CMV-seropositive. Material: PBMCs. The gene calls are TRBV9 and TRBJ1-2; D is undetermined. CDR3 bases: TGTGCCAGCAGCGAGGAGGGAAATGGCTACACCTTC. It yields the protein CASSEEGNGYTF.